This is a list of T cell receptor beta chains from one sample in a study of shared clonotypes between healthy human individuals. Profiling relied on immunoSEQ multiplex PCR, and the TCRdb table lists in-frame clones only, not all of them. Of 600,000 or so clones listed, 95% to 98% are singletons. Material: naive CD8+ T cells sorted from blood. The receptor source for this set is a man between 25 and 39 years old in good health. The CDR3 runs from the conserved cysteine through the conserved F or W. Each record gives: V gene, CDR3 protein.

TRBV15,CATSGRTGSGNTIYF
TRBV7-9,CASSFNGEPNNEQFF
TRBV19,CASSELAGGFYEQYF
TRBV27,CASSPHLLAGVETQYF
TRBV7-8,CASSLRTGVGAEAFF
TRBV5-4,CASSLEPTGTSDFEQYF
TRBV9,CASSVYPTSGSGTDTQYF
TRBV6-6,CASSIPGTGPNEQFF
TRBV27,CASSPTNYEQFF
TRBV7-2,CASSRGLYRANTEAFF
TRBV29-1,CSALLAGTETGELFF
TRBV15,CATSREGSPGNTIYF
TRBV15,CATSTHGTDQPQHF
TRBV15,CATSRDETSSYEQYF
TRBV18,CASSPTPDTQYF
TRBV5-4,CASSATSEHTQYF
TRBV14,CASSQDGQGSYEQYF
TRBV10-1,CASSESGGTSNEQFF
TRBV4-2,CASSHNPQRGSPLYNEQFF
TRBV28,CASSPRRGGANQPQHF
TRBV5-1,CASSFRTSTDTQYF
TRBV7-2,CASSFRADTQYF
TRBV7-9,CAAGDDEQYF
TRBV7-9,CASSTGQGKNEQFF
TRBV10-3,CAITPDLGQRNYGYTF
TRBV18,CASSVGGGYNEQFF
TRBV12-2,CASRLGDRAPYEQYF
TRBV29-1,CSVEDRLNTEAFF
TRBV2,CASLEVETQYF
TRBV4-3,CASSQGRASVYEQYF
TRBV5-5,CASSLRGSGITEAFF
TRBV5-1,CASSRGIPPYEQYF
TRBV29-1,CSVSLRGSGELFF
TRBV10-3,CAISEGGGALYEQYF
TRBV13,CASSLEEREGSYEQYF